The rows below give T cell receptor beta chains drawn from one sample of a study of T cell responses to AZD1222 COVID-19 vaccine. Sequenced by immunoSEQ multiplex PCR; TCRdb stores in-frame clones only, minus some. The sample includes 100,000 to 150,000 clones, 88% seen only once; the top ten take more than 5.5%. The source was peripheral blood, collected on day 0 of AZD1222 vaccination. The source is an adult in good health. Each CDR3 is given with its conserved first and last residue. D genes are given only for firm matches. The listing skips clone size in some rows; elsewhere it reads once, few, many or a size class.

>TRBD1|.|TRBJ2-3|TRBV19|16
TGTGCCAGTAGCCGGGCTGACGGGACAGGGTCAGATACGCAGTATTTT
CASSRADGTGSDTQYF
>TRBD2|few|TRBJ2-1|TRBV3-1/TRBV3-2|18
TGTGCCAGCAGCCAAGAAGGATGGCTAGCGGGAGGGATCGATGAGCAGTTCTTC
CASSQEGWLAGGIDEQFF
>.|.|TRBJ1-2|TRBV4-3|16
TGCGCCAGCAGCCAAGACACCCCGGGACGCAAATGGGGGTACACCTTC
CASSQDTPGRKWGYTF
>.|.|TRBJ2-7|TRBV4-2|17
TGTGCCAGCAGCCAAGATCTTGGCGGCAGACTCTCCTACGAGCAGTACTTC
CASSQDLGGRLSYEQYF
>.|.|TRBJ2-7|TRBV6-5|15
TGTGCCAGCAGTTACAGGCTTTCCTCCGAGGACGAGCAGTACTTC
CASSYRLSSEDEQYF
>TRBD1|.|TRBJ2-1|TRBV5-4|16
TGTGCCAGCAGCTCTCGACAGGGGCCCTCCTACAATGAGCAGTTCTTC
CASSSRQGPSYNEQFF
>.|.|TRBJ2-1|TRBV7-8|15
TGTGCCAGCAGCTTAGCAGGGCGGGACTACAATGAGCAGTTCTTC
CASSLAGRDYNEQFF
>TRBD2|.|TRBJ2-7|TRBV7-9|15
TGTGCCAGCAGCCCGGGGACTAGCGGGAAGTACGAGCAGTACTTC
CASSPGTSGKYEQYF
>TRBD1|.|TRBJ1-2|TRBV7-9|15
TGTGCCAGCAGCTTAGATCAGGGACAGTTCTATGGCTACACCTTC
CASSLDQGQFYGYTF
>.|.|TRBJ1-1|TRBV7-9|13
TGTGCCAGCAGCCTCAATACGGTGACTGAAGCTTTCTTT
CASSLNTVTEAFF
>.|.|TRBJ2-2|TRBV3-1/TRBV3-2|17
TGTGCCAGCAGCCAGAGTACAGGAGGGCCTTTACCCGGGGAGCTGTTTTTT
CASSQSTGGPLPGELFF
>TRBD1|.|TRBJ1-2|TRBV5-1|18
TGCGCCAGCAGCTTGGAAAGTAGTAGGACAGGGAAAGACTATGGCTACACCTTC
CASSLESSRTGKDYGYTF
>TRBD2|.|TRBJ2-5|TRBV10-3|15
TGTGCCATCAGTTTGGCTAGCGGGACCCAAGAGACCCAGTACTTC
CAISLASGTQETQYF
>TRBD2|once|TRBJ2-1|TRBV27|16
TGTGCCAGCAGTACGTTTAGCGGGAGGGCCTTCAATGAGCAGTTCTTC
CASSTFSGRAFNEQFF
>TRBD1|.|TRBJ2-2|TRBV7-3|16
TGTGCCAGCAGCCTAGTAGGACAGGGGGCCGCCGGGGAGCTGTTTTTT
CASSLVGQGAAGELFF
>TRBD2|.|TRBJ2-5|TRBV7-7|17
TGTGCTAGCAGCCTGTCTCGGACTAGCGGGGGGAAGGAGACCCAGTACTTC
CASSLSRTSGGKETQYF